A selection of T cell receptor beta chains follows, all from one sample in a study of CD8 T cells in ankylosing spondylitis. TCRdb called the 5' RACE reads again in MiXCR, with one record for every CDR3 protein. Here the sample spans a few hundred thousand distinct CDR3 sequences, approximately 20% being singletons. Sequencing was carried out using blood, either unsorted or a sorted T cell fraction (not recorded which). The receptors originated from a male donor with ankylosing spondylitis. Each CDR3 is given with its conserved first and last residue. Fields, in order: CDR3 protein, CDR3 DNA, J gene, D gene, V gene, clone size. The D gene is left open where the match is weak. Clone size is not always given. Where it is, it says once, few, many or a class for expanded clones.

cdr3_aa: CASSDRDRSSYEQYF
cdr3_nt: TGTGCCAGCAGTGACAGGGACAGGAGCTCCTACGAGCAGTACTTC
j_call: TRBJ2-7
d_call: TRBD1
v_call: TRBV25-1
clone_size: .

cdr3_aa: CSARAVGGLDAEAFF
cdr3_nt: TGCAGTGCTAGAGCGGTTGGGGGACTGGATGCTGAAGCTTTCTTT
j_call: TRBJ1-1
d_call: .
v_call: TRBV20-1
clone_size: few

cdr3_aa: CAISGTGPNEQFF
cdr3_nt: TGTGCCATCAGTGGGACAGGTCCAAATGAGCAGTTCTTC
j_call: TRBJ2-1
d_call: TRBD1
v_call: TRBV10-3
clone_size: .

cdr3_aa: CASSSGFTYEQYF
cdr3_nt: TGTGCCAGCAGCTCGGGCTTTACCTACGAGCAGTACTTC
j_call: TRBJ2-7
d_call: .
v_call: TRBV12-3/TRBV12-4
clone_size: few

cdr3_aa: CASSALGAYEQYF
cdr3_nt: TGTGCCAGCAGTGCCTTGGGGGCCTACGAGCAGTACTTC
j_call: TRBJ2-7
d_call: .
v_call: TRBV12-3/TRBV12-4
clone_size: many

cdr3_aa: CSVEDQELAGGNEQFF
cdr3_nt: TGCAGCGTTGAAGATCAGGAACTAGCGGGAGGAAATGAGCAGTTCTTC
j_call: TRBJ2-1
d_call: TRBD2
v_call: TRBV29-1
clone_size: .

cdr3_aa: CASSSTGPGVEQYF
cdr3_nt: TGTGCCAGCAGTTCGACAGGACCGGGGGTCGAGCAGTACTTC
j_call: TRBJ2-7
d_call: .
v_call: TRBV7-9
clone_size: few

cdr3_aa: CASSQALQGTSVTDTQYF
cdr3_nt: TGCGCCAGCAGCCAAGCTTTACAGGGGACCTCAGTGACAGATACGCAGTATTTT
j_call: TRBJ2-3
d_call: TRBD1
v_call: TRBV4-1
clone_size: few

cdr3_aa: CASSTPGTINEQFF
cdr3_nt: TGTGCCAGTAGTACCCCTGGTACTATCAATGAGCAGTTCTTC
j_call: TRBJ2-1
d_call: .
v_call: TRBV19
clone_size: few

cdr3_aa: CASSRSMGQETQYF
cdr3_nt: TGCGCCAGCAGCCGGAGTATGGGCCAAGAGACCCAGTACTTC
j_call: TRBJ2-5
d_call: .
v_call: TRBV4-3
clone_size: .